This T cell receptor beta chain was documented in a study of blood T cell repertoires in COVID-19. Whole-study context: Spain, Italy and the United States supplied samples that represented acute and convalescent COVID-19. From T cells, B-cell-depleted T cells, or PBMCs came the material, which was cDNA or gDNA.

The method was immunoSEQ multiplex PCR; TCRdb's version includes in-frame clones alone and lacks a portion of them. The sample holds some 87,000 clones, approximately 92% seen once. The germline V gene has CDR1 SGDLS and CDR2 YYNGEE. Trimming took 4 bases from V and 5 from J, leaving 16 bases between them. The CDR3 is 15 residues long. The chain links TRBV9 to TRBJ2-1; a weak D match, TRBD1 (6 bases). The receptor comes from an older woman with active COVID-19. Sequenced: peripheral blood. DNA of the CDR3: TGTGCCAGCAGCCTAACAGGGATTTCACACAATGAGCAGTTCTTC. Its protein product is CASSLTGISHNEQFF. Variable domain in full (rest from reference TRBV9 and TRBJ2-1): DSGVTQTPKHLITATGQRVTLRCSPRSGDLSVYWYQQSLDQGLQFLIQYYNGEERAKGNILERFSAQQFPDLHSELNLSSLELGDSALYFCASSLTGISHNEQFFGPGTRLTVL.